One sample yielded the 28 T cell receptor beta chains listed below, sequenced in a study of T cell changes during pregnancy in multiple sclerosis. Profiled with immunoSEQ multiplex PCR; TCRdb holds only in-frame clones, not every one. The sample lists around 100,000 clones; approximately 92% were seen once. The source material was peripheral blood, sampled in the second trimester of pregnancy. The receptor source for this set is a female donor with multiple sclerosis, enrolled in a pregnancy study.

The V gene is TRBV2, the J gene TRBJ1-2; 7 bases agree with TRBD1. J was trimmed by 8 bases and V by 2 bases; bases with no gene match: 8. In germline, CDR1 is SNHLY, CDR2 FYNNEI. The CDR3 covers 14 residues. The CDR3 DNA is TGTGCCAGCAGTGAATACAGGGGAACGGAAGGCTACACCTTC. Translating it yields CASSEYRGTEGYTF.

This clone was counted once. V and J are TRBV7-2 and TRBJ2-7; perhaps TRBD1 as D (6 bases). In germline, CDR1 is SGHTA, CDR2 FQGNSA. Trimming stripped 2 bases from V and 3 bases from J, with 23 bases between. This CDR3 has 18 residues. The chain's CDR3 is CASSLSSSRGSHYYEQYF. The CDR3 coding sequence is TGTGCCAGCAGCTTATCCTCGTCTAGGGGGTCCCACTACTACGAGCAGTACTTC. The whole variable domain, filled in from reference TRBV7-2 and TRBJ2-7, reads GAGVSQSPSNKVTEKGKDVELRCDPISGHTALYWYRQSLGQGLEFLIYFQGNSAPDKSGLPSDRFSAERTGGSVSTLTIQRTQQEDSAVYLCASSLSSSRGSHYYEQYFGPGTRLTVT.

The chain links TRBV10-1 to TRBJ2-1; TRBD1 might be the D (6 bases). CDR3 length: 17 amino acids. The germline V and J ends were trimmed by 5 bases and 0 bases, with 17 bases remaining between them. Per the germline V gene, CDR1 is WNHNN and CDR2 is SYGVQD (reference sequence). The CDR3 sequence: CASSKWTGTNSYNEQFF. CDR3 coding DNA: TGCGCCAGCAGTAAGTGGACCGGGACAAACTCCTACAATGAGCAGTTCTTC.

This CDR3 is CASSLAGNTGELFF. The CDR3 coding sequence is TGTGCCAGCAGTCTAGCGGGAAATACCGGGGAGCTGTTTTTT. This chain uses TRBV9 with TRBJ2-2; 9 bases fit TRBD2. V dropped 5 bases and J dropped 5; count of bases not matched to a gene: 4. Germline lookup yields CDR1 SGDLS and CDR2 YYNGEE. The CDR3 is 14 residues long.

The gene calls are TRBV5-1 and TRBJ2-5, with 8 bases matching TRBD1. V lost 2 bases, J lost 4 bases, and 10 bases stayed unmatched. This CDR3 contains 16 residues. The germline CDR1 and CDR2 sequences are SGHRS and YFSETQ. The CDR3: CASSLWTDRVRETQYF. The DNA for the CDR3 is TGCGCCAGCAGCTTATGGACGGACAGGGTACGAGAGACCCAGTACTTC.

The V and J genes are TRBV7-2 and TRBJ2-2, with unresolved D. CDR1 and CDR2 (germline): SGHTA, FQGNSA. V shed 0 bases and J shed 7 bases, with 9 bases lying between them. CDR3 length equals 14 residues. CDR3 nucleotides: TGTGCCAGCAGCTTAGCGCTGACTCGCGGGGAGCTGTTTTTT. Translated: CASSLALTRGELFF.

As regards this clone: In the same sample, other DNA sequences code for this CDR3. The V and J genes are TRBV5-1 and TRBJ2-6, with unresolved D. Germline V gene sequence: CDR1 SGHRS, CDR2 YFSETQ. The CDR3 covers 15 residues. Deletions cut 2 bases from V and 0 bases from J, with 6 bases between. This CDR3 reads CASSFAGSGANVLTF. CDR3 DNA: TGCGCCAGCAGCTTTGCAGGCTCTGGGGCCAACGTCCTGACTTTC.

The chain links TRBV27 to TRBJ2-5; perhaps TRBD1 as D (6 bases). Germline-derived CDR1 and CDR2 are MNHEY and SMNVEV (reference sequence). Between the trimmed V and J ends, which lost 6 bases and 5 bases, there was a span of 19 bases. The CDR3 has 15 residues. The CDR3 spells CASSRRQGFYETQYF. The CDR3 DNA is TGTGCCAGCAGCCGCCGTCAGGGGTTTTATGAGACCCAGTACTTC.

V gene TRBV30 combines with J gene TRBJ1-5; perhaps TRBD1 as D (5 bases). Germline CDR1 reads GTSNPN; CDR2 reads SVGIG (reference sequence). This CDR3 region has 13 residues. Trimming removed 1 base at V and 6 bases at J, with 10 bases between. The CDR3 nucleotides are TGTGCCTGGAGTGAGGGAGGGGTTCAGCCCCAGCATTTT. Translating it yields CAWSEGGVQPQHF.

The chain has TRBV18 and TRBJ2-1; D is possibly TRBD2 (5 bases). The CDR3 is 13 residues long. Germline V lookup: CDR1 KGHSH, CDR2 LQKENI. The germline V and J ends were trimmed by 3 bases and 7 bases, with 10 bases remaining between them. The CDR3 sequence: CASSPFPGNEQFF. CDR3 nucleotides: TGTGCCAGCTCACCCTTCCCGGGGAATGAGCAGTTCTTC.

The V gene is TRBV5-1, the J gene TRBJ1-1; D gene unclear. This CDR3 is built from 14 residues. CDR1 SGHRS and CDR2 YFSETQ come from the germline V gene. V lost 0 bases to trimming and J lost 0 bases, with 6 bases between them. CDR3 DNA sequence: TGCGCCAGCAGCTTGGAATCCGTGAACACTGAAGCTTTCTTT. Translated: CASSLESVNTEAFF. Full variable domain (rest looked up from reference TRBV5-1 and TRBJ1-1): KAGVTQTPRYLIKTRGQQVTLSCSPISGHRSVSWYQQTPGQGLQFLFEYFSETQRNKGNFPGRFSGRQFSNSRSEMNVSTLELGDSALYLCASSLESVNTEAFFGQGTRLTVV.

V usage is TRBV28 and J usage is TRBJ1-5; TRBD1 agrees at 9 bases. Germline V CDR1 and CDR2: MDHEN, SYDVKM. This CDR3 contains 15 residues. The ends lost 6 bases at V and 4 bases at J; junction bases unmatched: 7. In DNA, the CDR3 is TGTGCCAGCAGAATACAGGGGGCAAGGAATCAGCCCCAGCATTTT. Residues: CASRIQGARNQPQHF.

The rearrangement uses TRBV28 and TRBJ1-5; TRBD1 aligns across 10 bases. The V gene's germline CDR1 is MDHEN and CDR2 SYDVKM. V was pared by 6 bases and J by 0 bases, with 11 bases of the junction left unmatched. This CDR3 comprises 18 residues. CDR3 region: CASRAGTGALYSNQPQHF. The CDR3 DNA sequence: TGTGCCAGCAGGGCCGGGACAGGGGCCCTGTATAGCAATCAGCCCCAGCATTTT.

The V call is TRBV28, the J call TRBJ2-1, with D perhaps TRBD2 (6 bases). This CDR3 comprises 14 residues. CDR1 is MDHEN and CDR2 is SYDVKM in the germline V gene. Trimming removed 6 bases at V and 6 bases at J, with 15 bases between. The DNA of the CDR3 is TGTGCCAGCAGCACCACTCTAGCGACCAATGAGCAGTTCTTC. Translation gives CASSTTLATNEQFF. Together with reference TRBV28 and TRBJ2-1, the CDR3 gives the full variable domain: DVKVTQSSRYLVKRTGEKVFLECVQDMDHENMFWYRQDPGLGLRLIYFSYDVKMKEKGDIPEGYSVSREKKERFSLILESASTNQTSMYLCASSTTLATNEQFFGPGTRLTVL.

The rearrangement uses TRBV2 and TRBJ2-5, with 7 bases lining up with TRBD2. The CDR3 totals 13 residues. CDR1 is SNHLY and CDR2 is FYNNEI in the germline V gene. The V gene end was trimmed by 6 bases and the J gene end by 2 bases; junction bases not matched to a gene: 3. DNA of the CDR3: TGTGCCAGCAGGGCGGGACTACAAGAGACCCAGTACTTC. Translated, it gives CASRAGLQETQYF.

This clone was counted a single time. The V gene is TRBV7-2, the J gene TRBJ2-1, with 8 bases matching TRBD1. The germline CDR1 and CDR2 sequences are SGHTA and FQGNSA. The trim removed 3 bases at V and 7 bases at J, leaving 2 bases unmatched. The CDR3 consists of 13 residues. The CDR3 reads CASSLDRDNEQFF. Written as DNA, the CDR3 is TGTGCCAGCAGCTTGGACAGGGATAATGAGCAGTTCTTC.

This clone was seen just once. The rearrangement joins TRBV7-7 to TRBJ2-3; TRBD2 might be the D (6 bases). Per germline, CDR1 SSHAT and CDR2 FNYEAQ (reference sequence). V lost 4 bases and J 2 bases, leaving 13 bases between the germline ends. The CDR3 extends over 15 amino acids. Here the CDR3 reads CASSSGLEATDTQYF. The CDR3 nucleotides read TGTGCCAGCAGCTCGGGACTTGAGGCCACAGATACGCAGTATTTT.

The V gene is TRBV27, the J gene TRBJ2-1, with TRBD2 matching 8 bases. Looked up from germline, CDR1 is MNHEY and CDR2 is SMNVEV (reference sequence). V shed 6 bases and J 12 bases; nucleotides not matched to a gene: 10. This CDR3 has 13 residues. This CDR3 reads CASRSTLAGLQFF. In DNA form, the CDR3 reads TGTGCCAGCAGATCGACTCTAGCGGGCTTGCAGTTCTTC.

The chain's CDR3 is CASSYGRGGNSPLHF. The DNA for the CDR3 is TGTGCCAGCAGTTACGGGCGGGGTGGGAATTCACCCCTCCACTTT. The chain joins TRBV6-6 to TRBJ1-6; D gene uncertain. CDR3 length equals 15 residues. CDR1 MNHNY and CDR2 SVGAGI come from the germline V gene (reference sequence). V gave up 2 bases and J gave up 7 bases, with 12 bases separating them.

The chain is built from TRBV10-3 and TRBJ1-5; 9 bases line up with TRBD1. Germline CDR1 reads ENHRY; CDR2 reads SYGVKD. The CDR3 sequence is 16 residues long. V lost 3 bases, J lost 3 bases, and 6 bases stayed unmatched. The CDR3 sequence is CAISERQGGFNQPQHF. CDR3 DNA sequence: TGTGCCATCAGTGAACGACAGGGGGGGTTCAATCAGCCCCAGCATTTT.

This sequence joins TRBV5-4 and TRBJ2-5, with TRBD2 matching over 8 bases. Germline CDR1 and CDR2: SGHNT and YYREEE (reference sequence). Trimming cost V 2 bases and J 3 bases; bases outside gene matches: 6. CDR3 length: 15 amino acids. The CDR3 nucleotides read TGTGCCAGCAGCTTATCGAGCGGGAGCGAAGAGACCCAGTACTTC. It codes for CASSLSSGSEETQYF.

This clone was seen a single time. The J gene is TRBJ2-1, the V gene TRBV19; 14 nucleotides line up with TRBD2. This CDR3 is built from 17 residues. V was clipped by 10 bases and J by 8 bases; unmatched bases: 16. The germline V gene has CDR1 LNHDA and CDR2 SQIVND (reference sequence). CDR3 bases: TGTGCCACTACTCCACCTACCGGACTAGCGGGGGGTCATGAGCAGTTCTTC. Its protein is CATTPPTGLAGGHEQFF.

In its sample, this clone was seen once. V gene TRBV4-1 combines with J gene TRBJ2-1, with 8 bases identical to TRBD1. The V segment lost 5 bases and the J segment 0 bases; nucleotides outside the gene matches: 6. Looked up from germline, CDR1 is MGHRA and CDR2 is YSYEKL. This CDR3 is built from 16 residues. The CDR3 DNA reads TGCGCCAGCAGCTGGACAGGGCGTAGCTCCTACAATGAGCAGTTCTTC. Its translation is CASSWTGRSSYNEQFF.

CDR3 bases: TGCGCCAGCAGCTCTACAACAGGGGGGTCCACCGGGGAGCTGTTTTTT. Translated, it gives CASSSTTGGSTGELFF. This chain uses TRBV5-1 with TRBJ2-2; TRBD1 agrees at 8 bases. The germline V gene has CDR1 SGHRS and CDR2 YFSETQ. This CDR3 spans 16 amino acids. The J segment lost 4 bases and the V segment lost 3 bases, leaving 8 bases of the junction unmatched.

This chain links TRBV10-3 with TRBJ2-7; D is ambiguous. The ends were cut back, 1 base at V and 5 bases at J, with 3 bases in the middle. The CDR3 length is 11 residues. Germline V gives CDR1 ENHRY, CDR2 SYGVKD. This CDR3 is CAISEFDEQYF. The DNA for the CDR3 is TGTGCCATCAGTGAGTTCGACGAGCAGTACTTC.

This chain joins TRBV6-1 and TRBJ1-2; D is uncertain. Germline values: CDR1 MNHNS, CDR2 SASEGT. V shed 7 bases and J shed 2 bases, with 11 bases lying between them. This CDR3 comprises 13 residues. CDR3 DNA: TGTGCCAGCACACGCCTATTAAACTATGGCTACACCTTC. Translation: CASTRLLNYGYTF.

This sequence joins TRBV4-2 and TRBJ2-2; TRBD2 agrees at 11 bases. V lost 1 base, J lost 7 bases, and 8 bases stayed unmatched. This CDR3 contains 17 residues. Germline V gives CDR1 LGHNA, CDR2 YNFKEQ. The CDR3 nucleotides are TGTGCCAGCAGCCAAGTGAGGGTAGCGGGGGGGGTCGGGGAGCTGTTTTTT. Translating it yields CASSQVRVAGGVGELFF.

V and J are TRBV11-2 and TRBJ2-3, with D perhaps TRBD2 (6 bases). The CDR3 has 15 amino acids. The germline V gene has CDR1 SGHAT and CDR2 FQNNGV. With 1 base removed from V and 1 base from J, the gap between germline ends came to 9 bases. The CDR3 DNA sequence: TGTGCCAGCAGCTTAGGGACTATGGGCACAGATACGCAGTATTTT. Translation gives CASSLGTMGTDTQYF.